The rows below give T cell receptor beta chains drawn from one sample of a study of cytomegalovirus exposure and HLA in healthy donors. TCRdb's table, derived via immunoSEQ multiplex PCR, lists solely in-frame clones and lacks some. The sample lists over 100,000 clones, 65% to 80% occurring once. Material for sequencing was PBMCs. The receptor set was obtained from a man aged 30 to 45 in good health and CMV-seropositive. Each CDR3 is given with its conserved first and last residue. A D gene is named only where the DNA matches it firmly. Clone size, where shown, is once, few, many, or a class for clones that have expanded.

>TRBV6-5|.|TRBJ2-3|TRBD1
TGTGCCAGCAGAGAAGAAGGGGGCCCAGATACGCAGTATTTT
CASREEGGPDTQYF
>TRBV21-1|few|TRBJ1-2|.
TGTGCCAGCAGCAAAGGTCCCTTGACAAGGACAGGGGGCAGCTATGGCTACACCTTC
CASSKGPLTRTGGSYGYTF
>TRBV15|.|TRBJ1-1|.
TGTGCCACCAGCAGATCTTTCTCCGACACTGAAGCTTTCTTT
CATSRSFSDTEAFF
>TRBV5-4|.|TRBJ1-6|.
TGTGCCAGCAGCTTGGACAGACACTCCTATAATTCACCCCTCCACTTT
CASSLDRHSYNSPLHF
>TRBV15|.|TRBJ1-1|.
TGTGCCACCAGCAGAGGAGGGCAGGGCGGGAAGGATGAAGCTTTCTTT
CATSRGGQGGKDEAFF
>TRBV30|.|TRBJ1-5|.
TGTGCCTGGAGTGACGGGTTTGGTCAGCCCCAGCATTTT
CAWSDGFGQPQHF
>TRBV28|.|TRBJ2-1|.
TGTGCCAGCGGGGAGAGAAGCTCCTACAATGAGCAGTTCTTC
CASGERSSYNEQFF
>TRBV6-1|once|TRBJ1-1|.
TGTGCCAGCAGTGACGACGGACATTTTGAAGCTTTCTTT
CASSDDGHFEAFF
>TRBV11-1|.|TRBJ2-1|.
TGTGCCAGCAGCTTAGGCCCACAGGGAGCCTACAATGAGCAGTTCTTC
CASSLGPQGAYNEQFF
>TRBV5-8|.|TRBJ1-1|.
TGTGCCAGCACCGAACAGGCGTACACTGAAGCTTTCTTT
CASTEQAYTEAFF
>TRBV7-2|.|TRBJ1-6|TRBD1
TGTGCCAGCAGCGCCCCCCGACAGGGATATTCACCCCTCCACTTT
CASSAPRQGYSPLHF
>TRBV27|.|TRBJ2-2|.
TGTGCCAGCAGTTTAGCCAGGGGACCCGGGGAGCTGTTTTTT
CASSLARGPGELFF
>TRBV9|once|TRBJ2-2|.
TGTGCCAGCAGCGTAGACAGGGCCCGGGAGCTGTTTTTT
CASSVDRARELFF
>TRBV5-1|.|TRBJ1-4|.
TGCGCCAGCAGCTTCCAGGGGAGCGATGAAAAACTGTTTTTT
CASSFQGSDEKLFF
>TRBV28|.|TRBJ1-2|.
TGTGCCAGCACCGTAGGGGGGGGCTACCCCTTC
CASTVGGGYPF
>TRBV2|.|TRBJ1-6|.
TGTGCCAGCAGTGACAGTAATTCACCCCTCCACTTT
CASSDSNSPLHF
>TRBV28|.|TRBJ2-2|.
TGTGCCAGCAGCTCTACCGGGACATATAACACCGGGGAGCTGTTTTTT
CASSSTGTYNTGELFF
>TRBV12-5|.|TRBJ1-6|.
TGTGCTAGTGGTTTGTCCATTGGGAGGCTTTTTAATTCACCCCTCCACTTT
CASGLSIGRLFNSPLHF
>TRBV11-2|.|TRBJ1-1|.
TGTGCCAGCAGCTCGGTCTCCCAGGGGAACACTGAAGCTTTCTTT
CASSSVSQGNTEAFF
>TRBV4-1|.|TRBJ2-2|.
TGCGCCAGCAGCCGGCCCGGGGAGCTGTTTTTT
CASSRPGELFF
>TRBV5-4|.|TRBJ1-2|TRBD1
TGTGCCAGCAGCTTCGTCACAGGGGACTATGGCTACACCTTC
CASSFVTGDYGYTF
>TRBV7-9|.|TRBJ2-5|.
TGTGCCAGCAGCTTAGGGACAGCACAAGAGACCCAGTACTTC
CASSLGTAQETQYF
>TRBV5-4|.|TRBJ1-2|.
TGTGCCAGCAGCTTGGACAGGAACTATGGCTACACCTTC
CASSLDRNYGYTF
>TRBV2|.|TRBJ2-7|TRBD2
TGTGCCAGCAGTGGAACTAGCGCGGGCGGCGAGCAGTACTTC
CASSGTSAGGEQYF
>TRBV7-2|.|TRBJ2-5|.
TGTGCCAGCAGCCCCCAGGTGGAGACCCAGTACTTC
CASSPQVETQYF
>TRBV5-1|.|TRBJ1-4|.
TGCGCCAGCAGCTTGGCTCCCGGGGAAAAACTGTTTTTT
CASSLAPGEKLFF
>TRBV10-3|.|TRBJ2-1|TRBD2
TGTGCCATCAGTGGTAAGACTAGCGGGGCCGACAATGAGCAGTTCTTC
CAISGKTSGADNEQFF
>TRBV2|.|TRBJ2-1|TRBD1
TGTGCCAGCAGTAAGACAGCACAGGGGATCTTGGGCAATGAGCAGTTCTTC
CASSKTAQGILGNEQFF
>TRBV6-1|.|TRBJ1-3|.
TGTGCCAGCAGCGAAGAGTGGCAGGGAAGGTCCATATATTTT
CASSEEWQGRSIYF
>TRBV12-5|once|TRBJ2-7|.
TGTGCTAGTGGGATAGGGGGCTCCTACGAGCAGTACTTC
CASGIGGSYEQYF
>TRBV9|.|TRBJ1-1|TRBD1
TGTGCCAGCAGCGAAGGGACAGAGACTGAAGCTTTCTTT
CASSEGTETEAFF
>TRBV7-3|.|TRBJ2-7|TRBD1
TGTGCCAGCAGCTCAACAGGGGCGAGCGAGCAGTACTTC
CASSSTGASEQYF
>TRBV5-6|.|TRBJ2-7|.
TGTGCCAGCAGCTTGTCGGCGGTGGTTGGCAGGGGCTACGAGCAGTACTTC
CASSLSAVVGRGYEQYF
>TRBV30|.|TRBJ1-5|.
TGTGCCCCTTCGGACCAGGGGCAAAATAGCAATCAGCCCCAGCATTTT
CAPSDQGQNSNQPQHF
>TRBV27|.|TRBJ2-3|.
TGTGCCAGCAGAGAACGGGGGGCCGCTAGCACAGATACGCAGTATTTT
CASRERGAASTDTQYF
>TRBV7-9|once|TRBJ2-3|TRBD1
TGTGCCAGCATTATGACCAGGGGGCGGAGCACAGATACGCAGTATTTT
CASIMTRGRSTDTQYF
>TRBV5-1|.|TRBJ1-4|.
TGCGCCAGCAGCTTGGGGCAGGCTGCACCTAATGAAAAACTGTTTTTT
CASSLGQAAPNEKLFF
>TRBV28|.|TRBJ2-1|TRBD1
TGTGCCAGCAGTTCCGGGACAGGGGGCTACAATGAGCAGTTCTTC
CASSSGTGGYNEQFF
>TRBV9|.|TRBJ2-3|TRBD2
TGTGCCAGCAGCCCCTCCCTAGCGGCGAGCACAGATACGCAGTATTTT
CASSPSLAASTDTQYF
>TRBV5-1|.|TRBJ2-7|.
TGCGCCAGCAGCTTGGACAGGGAGTTCGACGAGCAGTACTTC
CASSLDREFDEQYF
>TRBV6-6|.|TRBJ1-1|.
TGTGCCAGCAGTTACTCGTTAGCCAGATACACTGAAGCTTTCTTT
CASSYSLARYTEAFF
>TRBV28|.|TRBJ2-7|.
TGTGCCAGCAGTTTACGTTACGAGCAGTACTTC
CASSLRYEQYF
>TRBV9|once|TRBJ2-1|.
TGTGCCAGCAGCGTAGAGCCCCGGGGTGAGCAGTTCTTC
CASSVEPRGEQFF
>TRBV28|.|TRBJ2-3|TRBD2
TGTGCCAGCAGTTCCTTCCTAGCGGGGGGGCCGGATACGCAGTATTTT
CASSSFLAGGPDTQYF
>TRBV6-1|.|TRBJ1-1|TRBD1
TGTGCCAGCAGTGATAGACAGGGCCGGAACACTGAAGCTTTCTTT
CASSDRQGRNTEAFF
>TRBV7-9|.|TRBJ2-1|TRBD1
TGTGCCAGCAGCCCCGGGACAGGGAACAATGAGCAGTTCTTC
CASSPGTGNNEQFF
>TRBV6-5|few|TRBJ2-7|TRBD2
TGTGCCAGCAGTAGCGGGGCTTACGAGCAGTACTTC
CASSSGAYEQYF
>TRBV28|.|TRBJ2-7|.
TGTGCCAGCAGCTACCCGGGTCTGAGGTCCCACGAGCAGTACTTC
CASSYPGLRSHEQYF
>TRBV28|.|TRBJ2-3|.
TGTGCCAGCAGGGTAACGGACTCAGGGGGGACAGATACGCAGTATTTT
CASRVTDSGGTDTQYF
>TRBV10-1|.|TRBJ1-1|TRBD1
TGCGCCAGCAGTGCCGAACCGGGACAGGGGTCTGAAGCTTTCTTT
CASSAEPGQGSEAFF
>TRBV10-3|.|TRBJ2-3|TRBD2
TGTGCCATCAGGTTGAGCGGGGGGAGCACAGATACGCAGTATTTT
CAIRLSGGSTDTQYF
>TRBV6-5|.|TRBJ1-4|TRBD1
TGTGCCAGCAGTCTTTGGGGACAGTCGGGTGAAAAACTGTTTTTT
CASSLWGQSGEKLFF
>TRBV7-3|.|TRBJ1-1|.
TGTGCCAGCAGCACAGGGACGCTGAACACTGAAGCTTTCTTT
CASSTGTLNTEAFF
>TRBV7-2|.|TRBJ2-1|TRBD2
TGTGCCAGCAGCTTGATTGCGGCGGGGGGGCCTTACGGGAATGAGCAGTTCTTC
CASSLIAAGGPYGNEQFF
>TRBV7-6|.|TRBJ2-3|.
TGTGCCAGCAGCTTAAAATGGCAAGGCAGGGCCACAGATACGCAGTATTTT
CASSLKWQGRATDTQYF
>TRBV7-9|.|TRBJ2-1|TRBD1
TGTGCCAGCAGCGCCCGGGACAGGAGCTCCTACAATGAGCAGTTCTTC
CASSARDRSSYNEQFF
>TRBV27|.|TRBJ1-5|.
TGTGCCAGCAGCCTCCGCAATCAGCCCCAGCATTTT
CASSLRNQPQHF
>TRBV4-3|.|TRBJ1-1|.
TGCGCCAGCAGCCAAGAAGTTTCGGGGGGCGGGACTGAAGCTTTCTTT
CASSQEVSGGGTEAFF
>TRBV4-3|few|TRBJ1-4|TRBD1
TGCGCCAGCAGCCCGGACAGGCTAAGGGGAGATGAAAAACTGTTTTTT
CASSPDRLRGDEKLFF